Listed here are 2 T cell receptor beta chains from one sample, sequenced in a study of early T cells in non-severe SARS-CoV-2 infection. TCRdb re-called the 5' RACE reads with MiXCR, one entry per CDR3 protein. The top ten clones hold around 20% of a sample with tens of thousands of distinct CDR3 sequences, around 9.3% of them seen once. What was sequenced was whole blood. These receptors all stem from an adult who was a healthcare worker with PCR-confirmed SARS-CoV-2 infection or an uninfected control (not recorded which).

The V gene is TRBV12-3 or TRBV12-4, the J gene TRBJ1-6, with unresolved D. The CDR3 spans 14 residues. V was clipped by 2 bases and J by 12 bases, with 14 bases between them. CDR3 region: CASSLRAGKGPLHF. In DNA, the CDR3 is TGTGCCAGCAGTTTAAGGGCAGGAAAGGGACCCCTCCACTTT.

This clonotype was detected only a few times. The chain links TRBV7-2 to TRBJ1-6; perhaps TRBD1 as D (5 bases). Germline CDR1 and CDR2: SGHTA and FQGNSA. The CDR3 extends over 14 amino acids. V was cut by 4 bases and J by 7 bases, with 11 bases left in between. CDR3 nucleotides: TGTGCCAGCAGCTCGGGGGGATTCAATTCACCCCTCCACTTT. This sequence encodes CASSSGGFNSPLHF.